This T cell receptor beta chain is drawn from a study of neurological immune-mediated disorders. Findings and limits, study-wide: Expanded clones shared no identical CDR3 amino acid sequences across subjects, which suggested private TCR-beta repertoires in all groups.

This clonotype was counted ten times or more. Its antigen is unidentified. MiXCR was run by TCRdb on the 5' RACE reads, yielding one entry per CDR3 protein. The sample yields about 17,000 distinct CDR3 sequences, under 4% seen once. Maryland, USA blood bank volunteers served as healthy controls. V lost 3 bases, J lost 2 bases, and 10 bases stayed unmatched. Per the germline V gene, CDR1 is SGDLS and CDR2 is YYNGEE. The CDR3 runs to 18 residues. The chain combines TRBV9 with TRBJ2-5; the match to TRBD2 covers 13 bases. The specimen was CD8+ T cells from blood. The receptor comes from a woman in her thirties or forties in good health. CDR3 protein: CASSASGLAGVGQETQYF. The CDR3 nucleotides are TGTGCCAGCAGCGCCTCAGGACTAGCGGGAGTAGGACAAGAGACCCAGTACTTC.